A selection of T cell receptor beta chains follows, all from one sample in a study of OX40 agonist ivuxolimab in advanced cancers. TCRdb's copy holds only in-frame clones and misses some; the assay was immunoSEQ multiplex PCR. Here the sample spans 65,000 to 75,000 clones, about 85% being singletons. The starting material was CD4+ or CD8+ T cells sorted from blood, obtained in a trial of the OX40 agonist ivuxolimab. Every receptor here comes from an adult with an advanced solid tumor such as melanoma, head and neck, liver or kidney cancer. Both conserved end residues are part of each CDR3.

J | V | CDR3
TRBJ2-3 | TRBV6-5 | CASSYPGGTQYF
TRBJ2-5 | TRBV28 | CASSLSGQQETQYF
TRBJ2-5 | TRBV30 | CAWRGLAGVGETQYF
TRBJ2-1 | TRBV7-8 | CASSSPRGDPEREQFF
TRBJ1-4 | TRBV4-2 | CASSQRDRKVNEKLFF
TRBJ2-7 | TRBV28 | CASRARQGGYEQYF
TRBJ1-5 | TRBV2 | CASTEGQAHQPQHF
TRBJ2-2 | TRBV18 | CASSPPGATGELFF
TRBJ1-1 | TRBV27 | CASSLSQGNTEAFF
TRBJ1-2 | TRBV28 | CASGSSYGYTF
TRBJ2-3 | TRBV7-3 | CASSPDAVRTDTQYF
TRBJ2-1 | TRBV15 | CATSSPSPGTSGRALQDEQFF
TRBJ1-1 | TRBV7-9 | CASSLPTGEGTEAFF
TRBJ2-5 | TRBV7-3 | CASSPTGTGGETQYF
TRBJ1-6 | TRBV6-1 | CASSETTVYNSPLHF
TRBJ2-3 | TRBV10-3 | CAISESPGDTQYF
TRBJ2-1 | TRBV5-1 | CASSLEDRQFF
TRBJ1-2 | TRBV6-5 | CASCCTGGSVGYTF
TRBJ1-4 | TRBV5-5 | CASSGGKGAANEKLFF
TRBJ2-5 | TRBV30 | CASEGRMQETQYF
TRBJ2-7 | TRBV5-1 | CASSLRGGEAFEQYF
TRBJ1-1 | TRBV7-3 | CASSLAGMNTEAFF
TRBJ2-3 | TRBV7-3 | CASSPGAGGNQDTQYF
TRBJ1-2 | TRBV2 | CASSDLGGYGYTF
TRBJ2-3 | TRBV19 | CASSIWRGGQADTQYF
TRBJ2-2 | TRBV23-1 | CASSQFPWTGTGLKLVTGELFF
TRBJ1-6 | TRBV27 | CASSLPRDHNSPLHF
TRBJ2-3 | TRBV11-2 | CASSLEGGVFADTQYF
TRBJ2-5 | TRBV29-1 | CSVETGVGTRGETQYF
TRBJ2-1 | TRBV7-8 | CASRKSFGTAYNEQFF
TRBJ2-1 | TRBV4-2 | CASSHGQGPRDEQFF
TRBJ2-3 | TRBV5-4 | CASSLGPTDTQYF
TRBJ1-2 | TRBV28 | CASSLGAYGYGYTF
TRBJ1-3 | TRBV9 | CASSAGRDWAAGNTIYF
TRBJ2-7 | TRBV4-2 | CASSQRELTGSYEQYF
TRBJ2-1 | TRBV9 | CASSRGAGGPSYNEQFF
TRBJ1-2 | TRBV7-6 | CASSFNGARGYTF
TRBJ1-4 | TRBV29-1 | CSATGGNEKLFF
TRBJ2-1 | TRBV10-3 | CASGTGLDNEQFF
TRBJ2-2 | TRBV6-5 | CASSYDPTGELFF
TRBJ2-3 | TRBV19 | CASRLDLSTDTQYF
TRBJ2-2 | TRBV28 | CATTLNRIGELFF
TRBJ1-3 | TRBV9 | CASSVGNRLGGNTIYF
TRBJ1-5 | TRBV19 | CASSIMGQNNQPQHF
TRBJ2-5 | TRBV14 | CASGRVQETQYF
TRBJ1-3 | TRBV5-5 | CASSPSADRTSGNTIYF
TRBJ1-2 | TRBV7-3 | CASSRDRGTYGYTF
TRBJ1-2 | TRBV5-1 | CASSSTVNYGYTF
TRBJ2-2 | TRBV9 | CASSPRRTLAGELFF
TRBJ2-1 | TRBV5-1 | CASSLEQPNNNEQFF